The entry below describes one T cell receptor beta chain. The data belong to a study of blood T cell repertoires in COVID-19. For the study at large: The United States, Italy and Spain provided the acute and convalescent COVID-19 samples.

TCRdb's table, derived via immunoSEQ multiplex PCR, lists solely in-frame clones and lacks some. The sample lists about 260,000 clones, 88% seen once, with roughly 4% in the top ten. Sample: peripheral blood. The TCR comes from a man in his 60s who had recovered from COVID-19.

The CDR3 loop reads CASSSSAGDKSYEQYF. Here the CDR3 DNA reads TGTGCCAGCAGTTCATCGGCCGGGGACAAGAGCTACGAGCAGTACTTC. This chain joins TRBV27 and TRBJ2-7, with D possibly TRBD1 on 6 matching bases. Trimming removed 4 bases at V and 3 bases at J, with 19 bases between. Germline values: CDR1 MNHEY, CDR2 SMNVEV (reference sequence). This CDR3 has 16 amino acids.